The 15 T cell receptor beta chains below were found in one sample sequenced in a study of metastatic and nonmetastatic thyroid tumors. Each patient came to thyroid surgery without any prior treatment (of any kind). With MiXCR, TCRdb called clones anew from the PCR reads. The table lists some 86,000 clones, about an eighth of them singletons. The sample was tumor tissue. Receptors originate from a female donor with papillary thyroid cancer or a benign thyroid nodule (not recorded which). Some clones in this sample may be carry-over from other donors' samples.

Regarding this clone: A much larger clone differs from this one at a single base, so this may be a read error. This chain joins TRBV5-1 and TRBJ2-1, with 7 bases fitting TRBD2. The V segment lost 4 bases and the J segment 4 bases; nucleotides outside the gene matches: 20. Looked up from germline, CDR1 is SGHRS and CDR2 is YFSETQ. The CDR3 length is 19 residues. The CDR3 DNA reads TGCGCCAGCAGCCCCGGGCTATCGGGAGGCCCTCAGGGATACAATGAGCAGTTCTTC. Amino acids: CASSPGLSGGPQGYNEQFF. Combining the CDR3 with reference TRBV5-1 and TRBJ2-1 gives the whole variable domain KAGVTQTPRYLIKTRGQQVTLSCSPISGHRSVSWYQQTPGQGLQFLFEYFSETQRNKGNFPGRFSGRQFSNSRSEMNVSTLELGDSALYLCASSPGLSGGPQGYNEQFFGPGTRLTVL.

This clone came up many times. The chain recombines TRBV12-3 or TRBV12-4 with TRBJ1-3, with D unresolved. V was clipped by 0 bases and J by 0 bases, with 6 bases between them. The CDR3 is made up of 15 amino acids. The CDR3 nucleotides are TGTGCCAGCAGTTTAGCAGCACTCTCTGGAAACACCATATATTTT. Encoded protein: CASSLAALSGNTIYF.

This clone was picked up many times. In DNA form, the CDR3 reads TGTGCCAGCAGTTTATCAGCAGGGACACGATCCTACGAGCAGTACTTC. Encoded protein: CASSLSAGTRSYEQYF. This chain links TRBV27 with TRBJ2-7; perhaps TRBD1 as D (6 bases). This CDR3 spans 16 amino acids. CDR1 is MNHEY and CDR2 is SMNVEV in the germline V gene (reference sequence). V lost 0 bases and J 1 base, leaving 13 bases between the germline ends.

Of note for this clone: A much larger clone differs from this one at a single base, so this may be a read error. V gene TRBV7-2 combines with J gene TRBJ1-2; maybe TRBD1 (5 bases). With 7 bases removed from V and 4 bases from J, the gap between germline ends came to 10 bases. The CDR3 runs to 12 residues. Germline CDR1 and CDR2: SGHTA and FQGNSA. This CDR3 reads CASMGRVYGYTF. CDR3 sequence (DNA): TGTGCCAGCATGGGACGGGTCTATGGCTACACCTTC. Full variable domain (outside the CDR3, taken from reference TRBV7-2 and TRBJ1-2): GAGVSQSPSNKVTEKGKDVELRCDPISGHTALYWYRQSLGQGLEFLIYFQGNSAPDKSGLPSDRFSAERTGGSVSTLTIQRTQQEDSAVYLCASMGRVYGYTFGSGTRLTVV.

For this clone: A much larger clone differs by one base, so this may be a read error. The rearrangement uses TRBV27 and TRBJ1-2; D gene unclear. Per the germline V gene, CDR1 is MNHEY and CDR2 is SMNVEV (reference sequence). The CDR3 is 10 amino acids. The DNA of the CDR3 is TGTGCCGGCAGTTATTATGGCTACACCTTC. As protein: CAGSYYGYTF.

For this clone: This could be a read error, since a much larger clone is one nucleotide away. The chain recombines TRBV9 with TRBJ2-4; the match to TRBD2 covers 12 bases. The CDR3 runs 17 residues. The V gene end was trimmed by 0 bases and the J gene end by 7 bases; junction bases not matched to a gene: 8. CDR1 SGDLS and CDR2 YYNGEE come from the germline V gene. The CDR3 bases are TGTGCCAGCAGCGTAGGGCTAGCGGGAGGGCCGAGGAACATTCAGTACTTC. Translated, it gives CASSVGLAGGPRNIQYF.

This clone appeared many times. This chain joins TRBV28 and TRBJ2-7; D could derive from TRBD1 or TRBD2 (6 bases each). The CDR3 is made up of 13 amino acids. Trimming shortened V by 4 bases and J by 6 bases, and 13 bases separated the two germline ends. In germline, CDR1 is MDHEN, CDR2 SYDVKM. Written as DNA, the CDR3 is TGTGCCAGCAGTTCGGGGGCTAGGGGCGAGCAGTACTTC. This encodes CASSSGARGEQYF.

This chain links TRBV29-1 with TRBJ2-1; a possible D gene is TRBD2 (5 bases). From germline, CDR1 is SQVTM and CDR2 ANQGSEA. The V end lost 4 bases, the J end lost 3 bases, and 10 bases lay between the germline ends. This CDR3 has 13 residues. As DNA, the CDR3 is TGCAGCGTTGTGGTTAGCGACTACAATGAGCAGTTCTTC. Translation gives CSVVVSDYNEQFF.

This clone was seen repeatedly, ten times or more. The CDR3 sequence: CASCSAGVGTGELFF. The CDR3 DNA reads as TGTGCCAGCTGCTCAGCGGGAGTGGGCACCGGGGAGCTGTTTTTT. V usage is TRBV2 and J usage is TRBJ2-2; 8 nucleotides match TRBD2. Per the germline V gene, CDR1 is SNHLY and CDR2 is FYNNEI. The CDR3 is 15 amino acids. With V trimmed by 8 bases and J by 4 bases, 9 bases remained unmatched.

In regard to this clone: A much larger clone is a single base away; this may be a read error. The rearrangement uses TRBV6-1 and TRBJ1-1; D remains ambiguous. The ends were cut back, 2 bases at V and 1 base at J, with 11 bases in the middle. Germline V gene lookup returns CDR1 MNHNS and CDR2 SASEGT. This CDR3 region has 15 residues. The CDR3 bases are TGTGCCAGCAGTGAATTGGTTAGGCGGAACACTGAAGCTTTCTTT. Protein sequence: CASSELVRRNTEAFF.

This clone appeared many times. The chain recombines TRBV20-1 with TRBJ2-7; possibly TRBD2 for D (6 bases). Germline V gives CDR1 DFQATT, CDR2 SNEGSKA (reference sequence). This CDR3 is built from 13 residues. Between the trimmed V and J ends, which lost 5 bases and 0 bases, there was a span of 11 bases. CDR3 nucleotide sequence: TGCAGTGCTCGCGGGAAAAGCTCCTACGAGCAGTACTTC. This encodes CSARGKSSYEQYF.

This clone was detected ten times or more. The chain combines TRBV19 with TRBJ2-7, with D perhaps TRBD1 (6 bases). The germline gives CDR1 LNHDA, CDR2 SQIVND (reference sequence). V shed 11 bases and J shed 3 bases, with 17 bases lying between them. The CDR3 is 13 amino acids. CDR3 bases: TGTGCCGTTTCTCAGGGGTACCGCTACGAGCAGTACTTC. Amino acid sequence: CAVSQGYRYEQYF.

At least ten counts were recorded for this clone. V usage is TRBV28 and J usage is TRBJ2-1; D is undetermined. V was cut by 10 bases and J by 1 base, with 14 bases left in between. This CDR3 has 14 amino acids. Germline CDR1 reads MDHEN; CDR2 reads SYDVKM. CDR3 sequence (DNA): TGTGCCACCGCCCCGATTCATTCCTACAATGAGCAGTTCTTC. Protein sequence: CATAPIHSYNEQFF.

Many counts were recorded for this clone. The gene calls are TRBV9 and TRBJ2-3; D not resolved. The V gene lost 2 bases and the J gene lost 1 base, with 5 bases spanning the gap. Germline values: CDR1 SGDLS, CDR2 YYNGEE. This CDR3 comprises 13 residues. The CDR3 is CASSVTGTDTQYF. In DNA, the CDR3 is TGTGCCAGCAGCGTCACGGGCACAGATACGCAGTATTTT.

Many counts were recorded for this clone. The chain couples TRBV28 to TRBJ2-4; D ambiguous. The germline V gene has CDR1 MDHEN and CDR2 SYDVKM. V lost 3 bases to trimming and J lost 2 bases, with 8 bases between them. The CDR3 spans 14 residues. The CDR3: CASSLEGSKNIQYF. The DNA for the CDR3 is TGTGCCAGCAGTTTGGAAGGGTCCAAAAACATTCAGTACTTC.